The source of this T cell receptor (beta chain) is a study of T cells in Graves' hyperthyroidism and ophthalmopathy. General study results and limits: Ophthalmopathy could be told apart from stable hyperthyroidism with a 13 V-J model.

The PBMCs had their origin in more than 9.5 ml of fresh peripheral blood. Comment on this clonotype: Antigen: not known.

Amplified regions were TCR beta CDR3 sequences from RNA transcripts. With the HTBI primer set, the TCR CDR3 went through a first round of RT-PCR. Each CDR3 protein gets one entry after TCRdb re-called the multiplex PCR reads with MiXCR. The sample holds about 300,000 distinct CDR3 sequences; roughly 18% are singletons and the top ten take about 40%. The sequenced sample was blood. This sequence was found in a man aged 50 or older with Graves' ophthalmopathy.

The CDR3 DNA is TGTGCCAGCAGTCCCTCGGACAGGGCTTCCTACGAGCAGTACTTC. This encodes CASSPSDRASYEQYF. V gene TRBV28 combines with J gene TRBJ2-7; TRBD1 matches 8 bases. The germline CDR1 and CDR2 sequences are MDHEN and SYDVKM. Losses at the gene ends were 5 bases for V and 1 base for J; bases not matched to a gene: 7. The CDR3 contains 15 residues.